Described below is a single TCR beta chain sequence and its context. Antigen: not known. Relying on iRepertoire HTBI primers and Arm-PCR of CDR3 regions, the team built TCR beta libraries. Each CDR3 protein gets one entry after TCRdb re-called the multiplex PCR reads with MiXCR. The sample has a few hundred thousand distinct CDR3 sequences, 16% seen once; the top ten hold less than 35%. CDR3 length: 14 amino acids. The germline V and J ends were trimmed by 0 bases and 7 bases, with 13 bases remaining between them. Germline V gene data show CDR1 as SGDLS and CDR2 as YYNGEE. The time point is: newly diagnosed GD, antithyroid drugs for less than 3 months. With RNA extracted from PBMCs as input, the TCR library was made. The data are from a study of regulatory T cells in long-lasting Graves disease. Study in general: Under 3 months of antithyroid drugs had been taken by newly diagnosed Graves' patients. Findings and limits, study-wide: Preferential use of TRBV28, TRBJ1-2 and TRBJ2-5 was seen in persistent disease.

These same records also appear under a second study, on T cells in Graves' hyperthyroidism and ophthalmopathy.

This TCR was sampled from a man in his forties with Graves disease. This material consisted of peripheral blood mononuclear cells (PBMCs), taken at new diagnosis, from a patient treated with antithyroid drugs. The chain uses TRBV9 and TRBJ2-5, with a possible D match to TRBD1 (5 bases). The CDR3 nucleotides read TGTGCCAGCAGCGTAGATTCCCAAAGGGGGACCCAGTACTTC. Residues: CASSVDSQRGTQYF.